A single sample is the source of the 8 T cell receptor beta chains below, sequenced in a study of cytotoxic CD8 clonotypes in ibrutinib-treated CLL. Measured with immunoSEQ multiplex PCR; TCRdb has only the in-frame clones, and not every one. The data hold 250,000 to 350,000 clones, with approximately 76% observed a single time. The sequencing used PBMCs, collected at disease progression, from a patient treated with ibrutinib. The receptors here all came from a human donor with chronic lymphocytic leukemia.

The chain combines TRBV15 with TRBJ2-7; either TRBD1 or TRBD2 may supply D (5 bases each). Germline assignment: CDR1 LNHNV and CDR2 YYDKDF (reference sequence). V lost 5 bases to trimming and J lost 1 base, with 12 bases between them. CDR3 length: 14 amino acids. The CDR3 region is CATSHGGISYEQYF. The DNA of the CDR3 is TGTGCCACCAGCCATGGGGGAATTTCCTACGAGCAGTACTTC.

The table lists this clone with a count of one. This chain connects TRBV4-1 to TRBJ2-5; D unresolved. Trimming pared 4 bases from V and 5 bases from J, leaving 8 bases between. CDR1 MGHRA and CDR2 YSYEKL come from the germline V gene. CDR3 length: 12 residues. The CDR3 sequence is CASSRDTETQYF. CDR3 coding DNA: TGCGCCAGCAGCCGAGACACCGAGACCCAGTACTTC.

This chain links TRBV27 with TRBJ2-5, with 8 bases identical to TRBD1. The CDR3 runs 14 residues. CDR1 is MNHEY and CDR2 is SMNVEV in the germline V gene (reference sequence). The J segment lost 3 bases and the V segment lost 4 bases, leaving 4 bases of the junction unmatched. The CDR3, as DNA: TGTGCCAGCAGTTCGGACAGGGCTGAAGAGACCCAGTACTTC. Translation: CASSSDRAEETQYF.

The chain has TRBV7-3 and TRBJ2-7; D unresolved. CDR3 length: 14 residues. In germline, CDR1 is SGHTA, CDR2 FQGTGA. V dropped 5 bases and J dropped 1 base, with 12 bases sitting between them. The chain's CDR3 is CASSPSYKSYEQYF. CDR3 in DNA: TGTGCCAGCAGCCCCAGCTATAAATCCTACGAGCAGTACTTC.

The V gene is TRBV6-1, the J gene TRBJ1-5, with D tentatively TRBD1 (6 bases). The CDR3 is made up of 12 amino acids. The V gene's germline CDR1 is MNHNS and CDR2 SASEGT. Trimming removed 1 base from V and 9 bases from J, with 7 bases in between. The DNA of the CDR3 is TGTGCCAGCAGTGAAGGGACAGCGCCCCAGCATTTT. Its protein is CASSEGTAPQHF.

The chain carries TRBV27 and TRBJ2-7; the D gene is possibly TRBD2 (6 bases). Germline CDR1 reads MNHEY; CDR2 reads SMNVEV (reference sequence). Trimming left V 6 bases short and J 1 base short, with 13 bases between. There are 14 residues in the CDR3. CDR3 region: CASSGTLPSYEQYF. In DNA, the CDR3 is TGTGCCAGCAGCGGGACTCTACCTTCCTACGAGCAGTACTTC.

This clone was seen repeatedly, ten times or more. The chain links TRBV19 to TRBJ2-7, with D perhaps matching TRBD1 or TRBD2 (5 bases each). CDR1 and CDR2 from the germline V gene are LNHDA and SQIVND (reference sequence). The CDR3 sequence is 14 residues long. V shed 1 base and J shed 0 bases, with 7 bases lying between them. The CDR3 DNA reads TGTGCCAGTAGTATAGCGGGGACCTCCTACGAGCAGTACTTC. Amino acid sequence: CASSIAGTSYEQYF.

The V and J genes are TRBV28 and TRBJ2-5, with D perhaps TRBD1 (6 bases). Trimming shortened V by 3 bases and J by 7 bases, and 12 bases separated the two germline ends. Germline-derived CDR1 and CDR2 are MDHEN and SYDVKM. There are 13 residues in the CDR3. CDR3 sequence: CASSLRGLWTQYF. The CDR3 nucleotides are TGTGCCAGCAGTTTGAGGGGGTTGTGGACCCAGTACTTC.